This T cell receptor (beta chain) was observed in a study of cytomegalovirus exposure and HLA in healthy donors. Study background: A prior analysis found about 120 million unique TCR beta sequences from 150 million to 200 million T cells. Study-wide results and caveats: With later analysis, a missense DCLRE1C variant became linked to TCR beta V- and J-gene trimming. A later analysis linked some 17,000 TCR beta sequences to HLA alleles at 0.05 false discovery rate.

The CDR3 length is 17 residues. CDR1 and CDR2 from the germline V gene are ENHRY and SYGVKD. With 0 bases clipped from V and 2 bases from J, the junction kept 6 bases outside the gene matches. Both 60 Vbeta primers and 13 Jbeta primers went into the PCR. Original processing notes: A later analysis tallied approximately 78 million unique TCR beta chains, about 12 million of them shared. Repertoires were generated with immunoSEQ multiplex PCR, while TCRdb's copy carries only in-frame clones and drops some. The V and J calls and clone size were taken over from that table, and D and trimming were inferred from the DNA. This sample's table reports more than 110,000 clones. As concerns this clone: Its antigen is unidentified.

Sequenced: PBMCs. The chain employs TRBV10-3 and TRBJ1-2, with TRBD1 matching over 10 bases. This sequence originates from a man between 35 and 55 years old in good health and CMV-seronegative. CDR3 nucleotides: TGTGCCATCAGTGAGTCTGGGGGACAGGGGTCGAACTATGGCTACACCTTC. Its protein product is CAISESGGQGSNYGYTF.